This T cell receptor (beta chain) was sequenced during a study of beta chain features in type 1 diabetes. On the study more broadly: Healthy donors and patients had similar age, gender and cell yields. Study outcomes and limitations: Across patients, naive, central memory and Treg TCRB repertoires exhibited apparently greater similarity than was observed across healthy donors.

Worth noting for this clone: The target antigen is unknown.

Each sorted fraction was over 95% pure. What was sequenced were expressed TCRB transcripts, since all of the isolated RNA had been reverse transcribed. The read count averaged around 3.6 million across naive, central memory and regulatory T cell samples. The repertoire was sequenced with immunoSEQ multiplex PCR; TCRdb's copy has only in-frame clones and lacks some. The sample records some 270,000 clones, 14% being singletons. From germline, CDR1 is SGDLS and CDR2 YYNGEE. The length of the CDR3 is 15 residues. V dropped 0 bases and J dropped 1 base, with 11 bases sitting between them. This receptor was taken from a woman in her thirties or forties in good health. Sequencing was done on a sample of naive CD4+ T cells from blood. The chain employs TRBV9 and TRBJ2-7, with D possibly being TRBD2 (5 bases). CDR3 coding DNA: TGTGCCAGCAGCGTAGGCCCGGGGAGATCCTACGAGCAGTACTTC. This codes for CASSVGPGRSYEQYF.